The rows below give T cell receptor beta chains drawn from one sample of a study of cytomegalovirus exposure and HLA in healthy donors. Sequenced by immunoSEQ multiplex PCR; TCRdb stores in-frame clones only, minus some. This table has some 170,000 clones, approximately 87% appearing once. The sample was PBMCs. The receptors derive from a woman aged 25 to 39 in good health and CMV-seronegative. Both conserved end residues are part of each CDR3. D genes are given only for firm matches. Clone sizes are given selectively: once, few, many, or a class where the clone is expanded.

TRBV9	.	TRBJ2-7	.	CASSGRNSYLYF	TGTGCCAGCAGCGGACGAAACAGCTACCTTTACTTC
TRBV18	.	TRBJ2-7	.	CASSPGEVRYEQYF	TGTGCCAGCTCACCAGGGGAGGTACGTTACGAGCAGTACTTC
TRBV4-1	.	TRBJ2-7	.	CASSQGPSTPLEQYF	TGCGCCAGCAGCCAAGGTCCTAGTACCCCCCTCGAGCAGTACTTC
TRBV4-1	.	TRBJ2-6	.	CASSQVTTASSGANVLTF	TGCGCCAGCAGCCAAGTGACGACAGCGAGCTCTGGGGCCAACGTCCTGACTTTC
TRBV4-1	TRBD1	TRBJ2-7	.	CASSQVQGSYEQYF	TGCGCCAGCAGCCAAGTACAGGGGTCCTACGAGCAGTACTTC
TRBV13	.	TRBJ2-7	.	CASSFGTLYEQYF	TGTGCCAGCAGCTTTGGGACACTCTACGAGCAGTACTTC
TRBV10-2	.	TRBJ2-1	.	CASSAHSTAEQFF	TGCGCCAGCAGTGCCCACTCGACAGCTGAGCAGTTCTTC
TRBV5-1	.	TRBJ1-2	.	CASSFTEGYGYTF	TGCGCCAGCAGCTTTACCGAGGGCTATGGCTACACCTTC
TRBV11-2	.	TRBJ2-7	.	CASSLGVVGRTYF	TGTGCCAGCAGCTTAGGGGTCGTGGGGAGGACGTACTTC
TRBV4-1	.	TRBJ1-2	.	CASSQDHERFELYGYTF	TGCGCCAGCAGCCAAGATCACGAGCGGTTCGAGCTCTATGGCTACACCTTC
TRBV13	.	TRBJ1-2	.	CASSLGRGRGSYGYTF	TGTGCCAGCAGCTTAGGCCGAGGCAGGGGCTCCTATGGCTACACCTTC
TRBV2	TRBD2	TRBJ2-1	.	CAGGGAWNEQFF	TGTGCTGGCGGGGGGGCGTGGAATGAGCAGTTCTTC
TRBV5-1	.	TRBJ1-5	.	CASSLGGAGNQPQHF	TGCGCCAGCAGCCTCGGGGGGGCCGGCAATCAGCCCCAGCATTTT
TRBV6-5	.	TRBJ2-5	.	CASRGTVQETQYF	TGTGCCAGCAGGGGGACTGTTCAAGAGACCCAGTACTTC
TRBV27	TRBD1	TRBJ2-2	.	CASSSDFRGYLTGELFF	TGTGCCAGCAGTTCAGATTTCAGGGGGTACCTCACCGGGGAGCTGTTTTTT
TRBV4-1	TRBD2	TRBJ2-3	.	CASSLAGGITDTQYF	TGCGCCAGCAGCCTGGCGGGGGGTATCACAGATACGCAGTATTTT
TRBV29-1	TRBD1	TRBJ2-2	.	CSVGTGNTGELFF	TGCAGCGTCGGGACAGGGAACACCGGGGAGCTGTTTTTT
TRBV6-5	.	TRBJ2-7	.	CASSKPVQGTYEQYF	TGTGCCAGCAGTAAGCCGGTCCAGGGAACCTACGAGCAGTACTTC
TRBV5-1	.	TRBJ1-1	.	CASSLAWGQNTEAFF	TGCGCCAGCAGCTTGGCCTGGGGCCAGAACACTGAAGCTTTCTTT
TRBV9	.	TRBJ2-5	.	CASSAPSEGQETQYF	TGTGCCAGCAGCGCACCATCTGAGGGACAAGAGACCCAGTACTTC
TRBV6-6	TRBD1	TRBJ2-7	.	CAMRQGATYEQYF	TGTGCCATGCGACAGGGGGCAACCTACGAGCAGTACTTC
TRBV5-1	TRBD1	TRBJ1-2	.	CASSSTGDGWGYTF	TGCGCCAGCAGCTCGACAGGGGATGGATGGGGCTACACCTTC
TRBV27	.	TRBJ1-6	few	CASSPTGTYPLHF	TGTGCCAGCAGTCCGACCGGGACTTATCCCCTCCACTTT
TRBV18	.	TRBJ1-2	.	CASSTGIRDGYTF	TGTGCCAGCTCTACCGGAATCAGGGATGGCTACACCTTC
TRBV13	TRBD1	TRBJ2-7	.	CASSLGPETGVSYEQYF	TGTGCCAGCAGCTTAGGCCCCGAGACAGGGGTGTCCTACGAGCAGTACTTC
TRBV19	TRBD1	TRBJ2-5	.	CASGQGGETQYF	TGTGCCAGTGGACAGGGGGGAGAGACCCAGTACTTC
TRBV28	TRBD1	TRBJ1-2	.	CASSGSTGDYGYTF	TGTGCCAGCAGTGGGTCAACAGGGGACTATGGCTACACCTTC
TRBV6-6	.	TRBJ2-7	.	CASSYTPAPEAEQYF	TGTGCCAGCAGTTACACGCCCGCCCCCGAGGCGGAGCAGTACTTC
TRBV9	TRBD1	TRBJ1-4	.	CASSSRTGGASEKLFF	TGTGCCAGCAGCTCGAGGACAGGGGGCGCGTCGGAAAAACTGTTTTTT
TRBV6-1	.	TRBJ2-1	.	CASSEAMRVYEQFF	TGTGCCAGCAGTGAAGCGATGAGGGTATATGAGCAGTTCTTC
TRBV19	.	TRBJ2-3	.	CASGSGGPDTQYF	TGTGCCAGTGGCAGCGGCGGACCAGATACGCAGTATTTT
TRBV7-2	.	TRBJ2-1	once	CASSHVTSGLNNEQFF	TGTGCCAGCAGCCACGTCACCTCGGGACTCAACAATGAGCAGTTCTTC
TRBV7-8	.	TRBJ1-6	few	CASSLDRTSPLHF	TGTGCCAGCAGCTTAGACAGGACATCACCCCTCCACTTT
TRBV7-2	.	TRBJ2-7	.	CASSSHRDSYEQYF	TGTGCCAGCAGCTCTCACCGGGACTCCTACGAGCAGTACTTC
TRBV4-1	TRBD1	TRBJ1-2	once	CASSRGTEGYTF	TGCGCCAGCAGCCGAGGGACAGAAGGCTACACCTTC
TRBV7-2	TRBD1	TRBJ1-6	.	CASSPHKIGTGSNSPLHF	TGTGCCAGCAGCCCTCACAAAATAGGGACAGGGTCGAATTCACCCCTCCACTTT
TRBV5-1	TRBD2	TRBJ2-1	.	CASSPGLASLGEQFF	TGCGCCAGCAGCCCAGGACTAGCCTCGCTGGGTGAGCAGTTCTTC